One and the same sample provided the 3 T cell receptor beta chains below, sequenced in a study of cytotoxic CD8 clonotypes in ibrutinib-treated CLL. Data came from immunoSEQ multiplex PCR; TCRdb stores just in-frame clones and leaves some out. The profile covers roughly 180,000 clones, with around 80% appearing a single time and about 4.9% taken by the ten largest. The sequencing used PBMCs, collected after 24 months of ibrutinib treatment. Receptors originate from a human donor with chronic lymphocytic leukemia.

The CDR3 reads CASSSGPGQPQHF. For the CDR3, the DNA is TGTGCCAGCAGTTCGGGTCCGGGTCAGCCCCAGCATTTT. The rearrangement links TRBV6-5 to TRBJ1-5; D is unclear. Germline V lookup: CDR1 MNHEY, CDR2 SVGAGI. V gave up 4 bases and J gave up 6 bases, with 10 bases separating them. The CDR3 covers 13 residues.

As DNA, the CDR3 is TGTGCCAGCAGCCAGGGACAGTTGGGAAACACCATATATTTT. Protein: CASSQGQLGNTIYF. This chain joins TRBV14 and TRBJ1-3, with TRBD1 matching over 7 bases. The junction had 3 bases not matched to a gene; V was cut back by 3 bases and J by 4 bases. This CDR3 has 14 residues. CDR1 is SGHDN, CDR2 FVKESK, per germline.

The chain carries TRBV7-9 and TRBJ2-3; 8 bases are shared with TRBD1. J lost 2 bases, V lost 5 bases, and 12 bases had no gene match. CDR1 is SEHNR, CDR2 FQNEAQ, per germline (reference sequence). The CDR3 totals 17 residues. Here the CDR3 DNA reads TGTGCCAGCAGCCCCACAGATTGGACAGGGCTCACAGATACGCAGTATTTT. Translating gives CASSPTDWTGLTDTQYF.